Listed below are T cell receptor beta chains from one sample, sequenced in a study of blood T cell repertoires in COVID-19. Profiled with immunoSEQ multiplex PCR; TCRdb holds only in-frame clones, not every one. The sample yields approximately 180,000 clones, roughly 84% seen once. The sample consisted of peripheral blood. The receptors shown here come from a person aged 65-85 years with COVID-19, enrolled during active disease. CDR3s include the opening cysteine and the closing phenylalanine or tryptophan. The D gene is left open where the match is weak. A clone size is listed for some rows: how often the clone was seen (once, few, many), or a class if it is expanded.

clone_size	v_call	j_call	d_call	cdr3_aa	cdr3_nt
NA	TRBV7-9	TRBJ2-7	NA	CASTTIQGGQYF	TGTGCCAGCACCACAATACAGGGCGGGCAGTACTTC
NA	TRBV28	TRBJ2-7	NA	CASSPTGINEQYF	TGTGCCAGCAGTCCCACAGGGATCAACGAGCAGTACTTC
NA	TRBV5-4	TRBJ1-1	TRBD1	CASSRGGQGSTEAFF	TGTGCCAGCAGTCGAGGAGGACAGGGGTCCACCGAAGCTTTCTTT
NA	TRBV6-2/TRBV6-3	TRBJ2-1	NA	CASSYASNGEQFF	TGTGCCAGCAGTTACGCTTCAAACGGGGAGCAGTTCTTC
once	TRBV7-2	TRBJ2-1	NA	CASSPEAVYNEQFF	TGTGCCAGCAGCCCCGAGGCCGTATACAATGAGCAGTTCTTC
NA	TRBV11-3	TRBJ2-2	NA	CASSLERGLLSVNTGELFF	TGTGCCAGCAGCTTAGAAAGAGGGCTTCTAAGCGTTAACACCGGGGAGCTGTTTTTT
NA	TRBV21-1	TRBJ2-3	NA	CASRKIRDRGTDTQYF	TGTGCCAGCAGGAAAATCCGGGACAGGGGCACAGATACGCAGTATTTT
NA	TRBV28	TRBJ2-7	TRBD2	CASSSSGGGLYEQYF	TGTGCCAGCAGCTCGAGCGGGGGGGGTCTCTACGAGCAGTACTTC
NA	TRBV29-1	TRBJ2-7	TRBD1	CSVDKTGGDEQYF	TGCAGCGTTGATAAGACAGGGGGCGACGAGCAGTACTTC
NA	TRBV14	TRBJ1-1	TRBD1	CASSQIYTGDDTEAFF	TGTGCCAGCAGCCAAATTTATACAGGGGACGACACTGAAGCTTTCTTT
NA	TRBV6-1	TRBJ1-2	NA	CASSELGRGPYGYTF	TGTGCCAGCAGTGAACTGGGAAGGGGTCCCTATGGCTACACCTTC
NA	TRBV28	TRBJ2-7	NA	CASSLTGISYEQYF	TGTGCCAGCAGTCTGACAGGCATCTCCTACGAGCAGTACTTC
NA	TRBV5-1	TRBJ2-3	TRBD2	CASSLYGTSGPTDTQYF	TGCGCCAGCAGCCTATACGGGACTAGCGGACCCACAGATACGCAGTATTTT